One and the same sample provided the 6 T cell receptor beta chains below, sequenced in a study of regulatory T cells in long-lasting Graves disease. This sample's time point: newly diagnosed GD, antithyroid drugs for less than 3 months. Following extraction of RNA from PBMCs, that RNA was used to make the TCR library. The authors built TCR beta libraries using iRepertoire HTBI primers and Arm-PCR of CDR3 regions. One entry per CDR3 protein results from TCRdb running MiXCR on the multiplex PCR reads. The profile shows about 380,000 distinct CDR3 sequences, around 15% of them singletons. The sequencing used peripheral blood mononuclear cells (PBMCs), collected at new diagnosis, from a patient treated with antithyroid drugs. The receptors come from a female donor with Graves disease.

This clonotype has ten or more counts. The genes are TRBV20-1 and TRBJ2-1; 8 nucleotides match TRBD2. The V gene end was trimmed by 2 bases and the J gene end by 7 bases; junction bases not matched to a gene: 7. CDR1 is DFQATT, CDR2 SNEGSKA, per germline (reference sequence). The CDR3 has 14 residues. The CDR3 sequence is CSARPAGVGNEQFF. The DNA of the CDR3 is TGCAGTGCTAGACCAGCGGGAGTTGGGAATGAGCAGTTCTTC.

This clonotype turned up a few times. CDR3 sequence reads: CAWREGNRGLSETQYF. CDR3 DNA: TGTGCCTGGAGAGAAGGGAACAGGGGGCTCAGCGAGACCCAGTACTTC. The chain has TRBV30 and TRBJ2-4; TRBD1 agrees at 9 bases. The J call may be faulty, since TRBJ2-5 better matches the DNA end. Germline CDR1 GTSNPN, CDR2 SVGIG (reference sequence). This CDR3 contains 16 residues.

This clonotype was recorded at least ten times. The chain couples TRBV6-1 to TRBJ2-5; D is uncertain. Trimming left V 8 bases short and J 1 base short, with 14 bases between. The length of the CDR3 is 14 residues. Germline CDR1 is MNHNS and CDR2 is SASEGT. In nucleotides, the CDR3 is TGTGCCAGCCGAGATCGGATGGTCCAAGAGACCCAGTACTTC. It is translated as CASRDRMVQETQYF.

This clonotype was observed at least ten times. This chain connects TRBV7-2 to TRBJ2-7; D is possibly TRBD1 or TRBD2 (6 bases each). This CDR3 is built from 15 residues. V dropped 5 bases and J dropped 1 base, with 15 bases sitting between them. Germline V gene data show CDR1 as SGHTA and CDR2 as FQGNSA. The CDR3 sequence: CASSPVGGPSYEQYF. The DNA for the CDR3 is TGTGCCAGCAGCCCCGTGGGGGGCCCGTCCTACGAGCAGTACTTC.

In this sample, this clonotype turned up many times. The chain combines TRBV2 with TRBJ1-6; D not certain. Trimming took 4 bases from V and 7 from J, leaving 8 bases between them. The CDR3 sequence is 13 residues long. The V gene's germline CDR1 is SNHLY and CDR2 FYNNEI. This CDR3 reads CASSVGLNSPLHF. The CDR3 nucleotides are TGTGCCAGCAGTGTGGGCCTGAATTCACCCCTCCACTTT.

At least ten counts were recorded for this clonotype. This chain joins TRBV12-5 and TRBJ2-7, with 7 bases that match TRBD1. This CDR3 contains 16 residues. CDR1 and CDR2 (germline): LGHNT, FRNRAP. Trimming removed 5 bases from V and 2 bases from J; junction bases left unmatched: 12. DNA of the CDR3: TGTGCTAGTGGTCAAACACCGGGACAGATACCCTACGAGCAGTACTTC. Translated, it gives CASGQTPGQIPYEQYF.